This TCR beta chain was found in a study of shared clonotypes between healthy human individuals. The V gene end was trimmed by 4 bases and the J gene end by 6 bases; junction bases not matched to a gene: 5. CDR3 length: 15 amino acids. Germline lookup yields CDR1 MRHNA and CDR2 SNTAGT. The authors' processing: For the immunoSEQ data, sequences were junction-only without quality scores, so filtering differed. Using immunoSEQ multiplex PCR, the repertoire was profiled, and TCRdb retains in-frame clones only, with some absent. Clonal size and the V and J genes are those of that table, whereas D and trimming came from the DNA. The sample holds about 230,000 clones, over 60% seen once.

This chain links TRBV6-4 with TRBJ2-1; 11 nucleotides match TRBD2. The sequenced sample consisted of memory CD4+ T cells sorted from blood. Subset: CD45RA-negative fraction. The receptor comes from a man aged 30-40 years in good health. The CDR3 here is CASSATSGRGNEQFF. The CDR3 DNA sequence: TGTGCCAGCAGTGCTACTAGCGGGAGAGGCAATGAGCAGTTCTTC.